These T cell receptor beta chains were read from a single sample in a study of cytomegalovirus exposure and HLA in healthy donors. Repertoires were generated with immunoSEQ multiplex PCR, while TCRdb's copy carries only in-frame clones and drops some. This sample contains about 200,000 clones. The sequenced material came from PBMCs. The receptors shown here come from a boy between 10 and 17 years old in good health and CMV-seronegative. Each CDR3 is given with its conserved first and last residue. The D gene is left open where the match is weak.

d_gene,v_gene,len,j_gene,CDR3aa,CDR3nt
-,TRBV4-1,16,TRBJ1-6,CASSQEGHGGNSPLHF,TGCGCCAGCAGCCAAGAGGGCCACGGGGGGAATTCACCCCTCCACTTT
-,TRBV28,15,TRBJ1-1,CASSLARQINTEAFF,TGTGCCAGCAGTTTAGCCAGACAGATTAACACTGAAGCTTTCTTT
-,TRBV27,15,TRBJ1-1,CASSLGRGGRTEAFF,TGTGCCAGCAGTTTAGGGAGGGGTGGGCGGACTGAAGCTTTCTTT
-,TRBV28,17,TRBJ2-7,CASSFIWAGTPGMEQYF,TGTGCCAGCAGTTTTATTTGGGCTGGGACACCGGGAATGGAGCAGTACTTC
TRBD1,TRBV7-9,15,TRBJ2-5,CASSLARQGLETQYF,TGTGCCAGCAGCTTAGCGAGACAGGGGTTGGAGACCCAGTACTTC
TRBD1,TRBV7-2,15,TRBJ2-3,CASSLGTGHTDTQYF,TGTGCCAGCAGCTTAGGGACAGGACACACAGATACGCAGTATTTT
-,TRBV27,15,TRBJ2-7,CASSYSGGRNYEQYF,TGTGCCAGCAGTTATTCCGGTGGAAGAAACTACGAGCAGTACTTC
-,TRBV9,14,TRBJ2-3,CASRAGLGTDTQYF,TGTGCCAGCAGAGCTGGACTTGGCACAGATACGCAGTATTTT
TRBD1,TRBV9,14,TRBJ1-2,CASSRAPQGDGYTF,TGTGCCAGCAGCCGCGCACCTCAGGGGGATGGCTACACCTTC
-,TRBV3-1/TRBV3-2,9,TRBJ1-1,CASSPLAFF,TGTGCCAGCAGCCCACTGGCTTTCTTT
TRBD1,TRBV15,14,TRBJ2-1,CATTQGTTRAEQFF,TGTGCCACGACACAGGGGACCACCCGGGCTGAGCAGTTCTTC
TRBD1,TRBV6-5,14,TRBJ1-3,CASSRQGGGNTIYF,TGTGCCAGCAGCCGACAGGGGGGTGGAAACACCATATATTTT
TRBD1,TRBV30,12,TRBJ1-1,CASLYRGAEAFF,TGTGCCTCCCTCTACAGGGGCGCTGAAGCTTTCTTT
-,TRBV11-2,15,TRBJ2-7,CASSPRRGRINEQYF,TGTGCCAGCAGCCCCCGGCGGGGGCGCATCAACGAGCAGTACTTC
-,TRBV27,20,TRBJ2-6,CASSLLTVEFASSGANVLTF,TGTGCCAGCAGTTTATTAACAGTTGAGTTTGCGTCCTCTGGGGCCAACGTCCTGACTTTC
TRBD2,TRBV27,16,TRBJ2-5,CASSTGLAGAKETQYF,TGTGCCAGCAGTACCGGACTAGCGGGGGCCAAAGAGACCCAGTACTTC
TRBD1,TRBV10-3,15,TRBJ2-1,CAISSLMDRENEQFF,TGTGCCATCAGTTCACTAATGGACAGGGAGAATGAGCAGTTCTTC
TRBD1,TRBV18,17,TRBJ2-2,CASSPMSGTGLTGELFF,TGTGCCAGCTCACCTATGTCGGGGACAGGGCTCACCGGGGAGCTGTTTTTT
-,TRBV6-5,15,TRBJ2-2,CASSYQARNTGELFF,TGTGCCAGCAGTTACCAGGCAAGGAACACCGGGGAGCTGTTTTTT
TRBD1,TRBV4-1,17,TRBJ2-2,CASSQARQGQNTGELFF,TGCGCCAGCAGCCAAGCCCGACAGGGCCAGAACACCGGGGAGCTGTTTTTT
-,TRBV19,16,TRBJ2-3,CASSIFGGTVTDTQYF,TGTGCCAGTAGTATTTTCGGCGGAACCGTGACAGATACGCAGTATTTT
TRBD2,TRBV13,16,TRBJ2-7,CASSPPVGSGGPEQYF,TGTGCCAGCAGCCCACCGGTGGGGAGCGGGGGGCCCGAGCAGTACTTC
TRBD1,TRBV10-2,15,TRBJ2-2,CASNSGQGFTGELFF,TGCGCCAGCAATTCTGGACAGGGGTTCACCGGGGAGCTGTTTTTT
-,TRBV6-5,14,TRBJ2-7,CASRIQEPSYEQYF,TGTGCCAGCAGGATACAGGAGCCCTCCTACGAGCAGTACTTC
-,TRBV30,14,TRBJ2-7,CAWSLGGGSYEQYF,TGTGCCTGGAGTTTGGGGGGTGGGTCCTACGAGCAGTACTTC
-,TRBV6-5,12,TRBJ2-7,CASSDRATGQYF,TGTGCCAGCAGTGATCGAGCGACAGGGCAGTACTTC
TRBD2,TRBV7-8,15,TRBJ2-1,CASSSNVAGAGEQFF,TGTGCCAGCAGCTCTAACGTAGCGGGGGCGGGTGAGCAGTTCTTC
TRBD1,TRBV2,15,TRBJ2-1,CARSSTGGNYNEQFF,TGTGCCAGGAGCTCGACAGGGGGCAACTACAATGAGCAGTTCTTC
TRBD2,TRBV27,15,TRBJ2-3,CASSYQRGPTDTQYF,TGTGCCAGCAGTTACCAGCGGGGTCCCACAGATACGCAGTATTTT
-,TRBV9,16,TRBJ2-5,CASSPLGSGVQETQYF,TGTGCCAGCAGCCCCCTCGGTAGCGGAGTACAAGAGACCCAGTACTTC
-,TRBV4-2,17,TRBJ2-6,CASSQVSQAPGANVLTF,TGTGCCAGCAGCCAAGTATCCCAGGCCCCTGGGGCCAACGTCCTGACTTTC
-,TRBV7-8,15,TRBJ2-1,CASSFGLPSYNEQFF,TGTGCCAGCAGCTTTGGACTACCTTCCTACAATGAGCAGTTCTTC
-,TRBV6-5,14,TRBJ1-1,CASRGGAGNTEAFF,TGTGCCAGCCGAGGAGGGGCGGGGAACACTGAAGCTTTCTTT
-,TRBV27,13,TRBJ2-1,CVGPGKAVHEQFF,TGTGTCGGACCGGGGAAAGCTGTCCATGAGCAGTTCTTC
-,TRBV5-4,14,TRBJ2-1,CASSRSTVNNEQFF,TGTGCCAGCAGCCGTTCTACAGTTAACAATGAGCAGTTCTTC
TRBD1,TRBV5-6,13,TRBJ1-1,CASNRDRGTVAFF,TGTGCCAGCAATCGGGACAGGGGGACGGTAGCTTTCTTT
-,TRBV7-8,14,TRBJ1-2,CASSLARGAKGYTF,TGTGCCAGCAGCTTAGCGCGGGGGGCTAAGGGCTACACCTTC
-,TRBV9,15,TRBJ1-2,CASSAPGRAQYGYTF,TGTGCCAGCAGCGCCCCTGGGAGGGCACAATATGGCTACACCTTC
-,TRBV30,15,TRBJ1-1,CAWSDVQLLNTEAFF,TGTGCCTGGAGTGATGTACAGCTATTGAACACTGAAGCTTTCTTT
TRBD2,TRBV28,14,TRBJ2-3,CASMRAGVTDTQYF,TGTGCCAGCATGAGGGCGGGGGTAACAGATACGCAGTATTTT
TRBD2,TRBV5-4,15,TRBJ2-1,CASSAGLAVYNEQFF,TGTGCCAGCAGCGCGGGACTAGCGGTTTACAATGAGCAGTTCTTC
-,TRBV19,12,TRBJ1-1,CATETVNTEAFF,TGTGCCACTGAGACTGTGAACACTGAAGCTTTCTTT
-,TRBV9,13,TRBJ2-1,CASSLPSSNEQFF,TGTGCCAGCAGCTTGCCTAGTTCCAATGAGCAGTTCTTC